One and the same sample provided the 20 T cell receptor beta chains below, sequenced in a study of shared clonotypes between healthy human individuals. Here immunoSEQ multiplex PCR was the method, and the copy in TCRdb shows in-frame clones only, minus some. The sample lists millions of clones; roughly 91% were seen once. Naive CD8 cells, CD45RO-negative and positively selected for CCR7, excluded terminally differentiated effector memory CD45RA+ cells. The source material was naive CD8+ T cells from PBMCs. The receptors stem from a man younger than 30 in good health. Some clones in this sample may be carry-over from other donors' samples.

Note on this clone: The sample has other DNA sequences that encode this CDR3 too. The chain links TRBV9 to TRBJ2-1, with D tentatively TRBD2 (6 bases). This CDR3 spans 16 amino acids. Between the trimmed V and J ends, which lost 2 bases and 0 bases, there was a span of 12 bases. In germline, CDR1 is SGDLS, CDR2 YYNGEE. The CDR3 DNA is TGTGCCAGCAGCGTGGCGGGAACGAGCTCCTACAATGAGCAGTTCTTC. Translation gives CASSVAGTSSYNEQFF.

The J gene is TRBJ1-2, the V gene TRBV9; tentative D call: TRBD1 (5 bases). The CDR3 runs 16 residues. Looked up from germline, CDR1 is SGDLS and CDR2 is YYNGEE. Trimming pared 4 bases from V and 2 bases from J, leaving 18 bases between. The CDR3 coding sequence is TGTGCCAGCAGCTTTAGCGGGGAGGGACTAAACTATGGCTACACCTTC. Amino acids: CASSFSGEGLNYGYTF.

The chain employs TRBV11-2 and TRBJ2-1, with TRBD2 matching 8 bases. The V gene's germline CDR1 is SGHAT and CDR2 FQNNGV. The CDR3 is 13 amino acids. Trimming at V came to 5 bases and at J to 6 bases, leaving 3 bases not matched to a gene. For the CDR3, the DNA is TGTGCCAGCAGCGGGGCGGGAGGCAATGAGCAGTTCTTC. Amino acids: CASSGAGGNEQFF.

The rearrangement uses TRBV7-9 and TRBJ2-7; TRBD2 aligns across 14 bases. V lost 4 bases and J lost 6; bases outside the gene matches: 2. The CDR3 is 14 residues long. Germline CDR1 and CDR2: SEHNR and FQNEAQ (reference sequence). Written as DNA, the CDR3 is TGTGCCAGCAGCTACGGACTAGCGGGAGGCGAGCAGTACTTC. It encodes CASSYGLAGGEQYF. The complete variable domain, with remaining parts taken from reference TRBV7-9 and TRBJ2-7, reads DTGVSQNPRHKITKRGQNVTFRCDPISEHNRLYWYRQTLGQGPEFLTYFQNEAQLEKSRLLSDRFSAERPKGSFSTLEIQRTEQGDSAMYLCASSYGLAGGEQYFGPGTRLTVT.

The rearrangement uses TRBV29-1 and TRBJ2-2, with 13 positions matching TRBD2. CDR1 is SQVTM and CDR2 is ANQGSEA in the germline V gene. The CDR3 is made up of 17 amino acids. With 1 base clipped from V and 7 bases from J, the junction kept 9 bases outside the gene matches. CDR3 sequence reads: CSVEGGLAGVGGGELFF. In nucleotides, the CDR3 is TGCAGCGTTGAAGGTGGACTAGCGGGAGTAGGAGGCGGGGAGCTGTTTTTT.

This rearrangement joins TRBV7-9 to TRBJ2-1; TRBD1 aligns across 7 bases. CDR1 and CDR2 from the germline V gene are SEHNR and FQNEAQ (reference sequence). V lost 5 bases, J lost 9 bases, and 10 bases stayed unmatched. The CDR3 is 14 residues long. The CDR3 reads CASSPKQGPVEQFF. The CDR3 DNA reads TGTGCCAGCAGCCCGAAACAGGGGCCGGTTGAGCAGTTCTTC.

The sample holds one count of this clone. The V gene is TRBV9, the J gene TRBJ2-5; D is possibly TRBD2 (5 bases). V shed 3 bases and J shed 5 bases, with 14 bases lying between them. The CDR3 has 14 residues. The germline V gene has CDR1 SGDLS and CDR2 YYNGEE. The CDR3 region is CASSAPEGVETQYF. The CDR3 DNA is TGTGCCAGCAGCGCCCCCGAGGGTGTGGAGACCCAGTACTTC.

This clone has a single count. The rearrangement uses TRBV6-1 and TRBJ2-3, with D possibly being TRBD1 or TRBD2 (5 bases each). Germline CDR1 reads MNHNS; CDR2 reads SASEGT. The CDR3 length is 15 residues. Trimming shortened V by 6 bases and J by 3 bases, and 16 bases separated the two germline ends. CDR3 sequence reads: CASSPFRDDTDTQYF. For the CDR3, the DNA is TGTGCCAGCAGCCCATTCCGGGACGATACAGATACGCAGTATTTT.

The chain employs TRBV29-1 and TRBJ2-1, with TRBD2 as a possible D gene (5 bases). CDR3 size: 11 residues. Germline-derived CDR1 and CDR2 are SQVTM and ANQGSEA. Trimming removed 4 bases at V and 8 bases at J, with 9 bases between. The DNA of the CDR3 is TGCAGCGTTGGGAGGCGGGATGAGCAGTTCTTC. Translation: CSVGRRDEQFF.

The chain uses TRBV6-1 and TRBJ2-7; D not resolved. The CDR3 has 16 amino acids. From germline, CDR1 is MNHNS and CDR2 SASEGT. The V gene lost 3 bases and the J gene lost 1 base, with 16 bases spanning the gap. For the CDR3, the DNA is TGTGCCAGCAGTGACCCAACAGTTCCCGGATCCTACGAGCAGTACTTC. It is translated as CASSDPTVPGSYEQYF.

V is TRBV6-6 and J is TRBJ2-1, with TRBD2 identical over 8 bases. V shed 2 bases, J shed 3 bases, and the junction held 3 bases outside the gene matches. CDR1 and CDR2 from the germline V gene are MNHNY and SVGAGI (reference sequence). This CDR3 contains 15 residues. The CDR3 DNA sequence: TGTGCCAGCAGTTACGCGGGAGGAGGCTACAATGAGCAGTTCTTC. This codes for CASSYAGGGYNEQFF.

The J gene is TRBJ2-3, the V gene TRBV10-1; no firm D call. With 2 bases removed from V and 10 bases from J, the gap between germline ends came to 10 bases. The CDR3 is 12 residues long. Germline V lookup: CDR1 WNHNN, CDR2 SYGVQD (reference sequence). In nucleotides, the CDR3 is TGCGCCAGCAGTGAGATCTTGCGGCCGCAGTATTTT. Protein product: CASSEILRPQYF.

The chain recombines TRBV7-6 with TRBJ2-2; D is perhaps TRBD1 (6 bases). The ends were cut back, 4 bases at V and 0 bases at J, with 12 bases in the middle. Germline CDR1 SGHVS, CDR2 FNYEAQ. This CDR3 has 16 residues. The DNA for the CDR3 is TGTGCCAGCAGCTCCATGACAGGCGCGAACACCGGGGAGCTGTTTTTT. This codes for CASSSMTGANTGELFF.

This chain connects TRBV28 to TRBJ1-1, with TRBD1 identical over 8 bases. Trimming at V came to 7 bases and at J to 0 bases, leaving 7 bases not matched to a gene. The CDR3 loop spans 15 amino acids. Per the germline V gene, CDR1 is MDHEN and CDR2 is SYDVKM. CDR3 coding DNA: TGTGCCAGCACCCTCGACAGGGGAATGAACACTGAAGCTTTCTTT. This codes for CASTLDRGMNTEAFF.

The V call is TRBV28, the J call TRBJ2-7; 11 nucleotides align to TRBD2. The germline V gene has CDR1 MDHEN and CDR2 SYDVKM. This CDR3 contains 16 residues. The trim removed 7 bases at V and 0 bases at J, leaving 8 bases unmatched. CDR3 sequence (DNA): TGTGCCAGCACCCTTACGACTAGCGGGATCTCCTACGAGCAGTACTTC. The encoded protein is CASTLTTSGISYEQYF.

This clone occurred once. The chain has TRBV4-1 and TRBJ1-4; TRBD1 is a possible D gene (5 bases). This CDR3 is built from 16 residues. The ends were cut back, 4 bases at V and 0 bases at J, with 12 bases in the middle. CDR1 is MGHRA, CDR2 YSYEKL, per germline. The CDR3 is CASSRRDGATNEKLFF. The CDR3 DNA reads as TGCGCCAGCAGCCGCCGGGACGGCGCAACTAATGAAAAACTGTTTTTT.

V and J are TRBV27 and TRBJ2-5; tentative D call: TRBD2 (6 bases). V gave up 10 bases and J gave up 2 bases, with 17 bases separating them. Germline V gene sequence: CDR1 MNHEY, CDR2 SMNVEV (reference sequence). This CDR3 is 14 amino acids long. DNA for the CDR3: TGTGCCACCAAGACAGTAGCGGTTCAAGAGACCCAGTACTTC. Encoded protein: CATKTVAVQETQYF.

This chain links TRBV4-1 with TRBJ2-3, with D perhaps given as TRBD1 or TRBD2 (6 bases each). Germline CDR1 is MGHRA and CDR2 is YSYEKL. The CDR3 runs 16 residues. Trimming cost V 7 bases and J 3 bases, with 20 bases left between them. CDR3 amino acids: CASTLKGGGMTDTQYF. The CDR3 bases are TGCGCCAGCACCCTAAAGGGGGGCGGGATGACAGATACGCAGTATTTT.

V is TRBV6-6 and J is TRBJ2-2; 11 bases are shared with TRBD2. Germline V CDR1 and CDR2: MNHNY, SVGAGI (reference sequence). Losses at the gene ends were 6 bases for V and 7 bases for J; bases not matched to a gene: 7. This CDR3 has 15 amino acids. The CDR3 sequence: CASSPALAGGGELFF. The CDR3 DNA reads TGTGCCAGCAGCCCTGCCCTAGCGGGAGGCGGGGAGCTGTTTTTT.

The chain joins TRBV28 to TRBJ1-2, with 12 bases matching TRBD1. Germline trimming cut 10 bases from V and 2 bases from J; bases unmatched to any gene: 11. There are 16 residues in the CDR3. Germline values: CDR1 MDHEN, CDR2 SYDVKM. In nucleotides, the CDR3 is TGTGCCATTGCTACCCGGGACAGGGGGCTGAACTATGGCTACACCTTC. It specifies CAIATRDRGLNYGYTF.